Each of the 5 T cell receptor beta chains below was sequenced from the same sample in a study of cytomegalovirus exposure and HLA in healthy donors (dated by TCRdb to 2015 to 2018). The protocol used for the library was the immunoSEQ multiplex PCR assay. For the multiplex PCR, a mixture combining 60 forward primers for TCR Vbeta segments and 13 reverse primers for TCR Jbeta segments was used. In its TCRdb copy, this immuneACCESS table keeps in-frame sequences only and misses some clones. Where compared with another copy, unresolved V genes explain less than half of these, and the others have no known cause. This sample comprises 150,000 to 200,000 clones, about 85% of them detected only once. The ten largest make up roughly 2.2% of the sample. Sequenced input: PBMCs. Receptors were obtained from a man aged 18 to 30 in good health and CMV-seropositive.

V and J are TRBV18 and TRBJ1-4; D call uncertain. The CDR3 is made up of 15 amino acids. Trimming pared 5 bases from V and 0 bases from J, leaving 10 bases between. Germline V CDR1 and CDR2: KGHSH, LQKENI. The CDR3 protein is CASSNLAPTNEKLFF. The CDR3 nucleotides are TGTGCCAGCTCAAACTTAGCCCCAACTAATGAAAAACTGTTTTTT.

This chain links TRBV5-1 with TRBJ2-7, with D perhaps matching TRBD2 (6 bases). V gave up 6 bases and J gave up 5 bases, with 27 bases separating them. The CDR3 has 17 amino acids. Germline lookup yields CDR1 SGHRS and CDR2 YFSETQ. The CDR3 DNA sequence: TGCGCCAGCACCGTTTTTGGGGGAGGACCGGGGGTCCACGAGCAGTACTTC. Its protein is CASTVFGGGPGVHEQYF.

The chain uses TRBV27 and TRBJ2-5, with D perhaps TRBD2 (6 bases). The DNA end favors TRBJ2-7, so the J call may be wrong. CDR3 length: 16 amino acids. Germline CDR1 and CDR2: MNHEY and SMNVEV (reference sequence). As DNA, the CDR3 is TGTGCCAGCAGTTCGGGTAAGCCGGGGGAGTCCTACGAGCAGTACTTC. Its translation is CASSSGKPGESYEQYF.

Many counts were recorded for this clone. CDR3 protein: CASSQGGGVGEKLFF. In DNA, the CDR3 is TGCGCCAGCAGCCAAGGAGGGGGGGTGGGGGAAAAACTGTTTTTT. The chain recombines TRBV4-3 with TRBJ1-4, with TRBD1 as a possible D gene (6 bases). The V and J ends lost 1 base and 8 bases respectively, with 14 bases between them. Germline V gene sequence: CDR1 LGHNA, CDR2 YSLEER. The CDR3 covers 15 residues.

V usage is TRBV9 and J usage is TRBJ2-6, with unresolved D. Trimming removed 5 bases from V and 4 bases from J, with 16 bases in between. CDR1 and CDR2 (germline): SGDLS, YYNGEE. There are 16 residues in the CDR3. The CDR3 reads CASSRNTEWGANVLTF. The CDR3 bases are TGTGCCAGCAGTCGTAATACGGAGTGGGGGGCCAACGTCCTGACTTTC. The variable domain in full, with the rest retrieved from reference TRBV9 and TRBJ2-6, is DSGVTQTPKHLITATGQRVTLRCSPRSGDLSVYWYQQSLDQGLQFLIQYYNGEERAKGNILERFSAQQFPDLHSELNLSSLELGDSALYFCASSRNTEWGANVLTFGAGSRLTVL.